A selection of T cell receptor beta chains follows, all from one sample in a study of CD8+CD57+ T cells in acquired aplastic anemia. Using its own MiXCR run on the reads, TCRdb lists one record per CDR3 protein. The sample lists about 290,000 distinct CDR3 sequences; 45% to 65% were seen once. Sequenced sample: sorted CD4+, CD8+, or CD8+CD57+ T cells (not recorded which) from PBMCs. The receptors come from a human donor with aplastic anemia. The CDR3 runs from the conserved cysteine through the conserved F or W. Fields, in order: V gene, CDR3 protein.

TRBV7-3	CASSFQYTGELFF
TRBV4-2	CASSQDSGSNTGELFF
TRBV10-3	CAISESDRVATEAFF
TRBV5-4	CASSRPSSYNEQFF
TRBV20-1	CSANPLAAYNEQFF
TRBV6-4	CASSDGVAGGIDEQFF
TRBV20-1	CSASVGGYEQYF
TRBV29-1	CSGGEVDEKLFF
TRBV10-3	CATSGLEADTQYF
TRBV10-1	CASSESLAATQYF
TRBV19	CASSMGWGITYNSPLHF
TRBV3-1	CASSALTGYYEQYF
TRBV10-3	CAAKTGGLSYEQYF
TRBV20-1	CSATRGARYNEQFF
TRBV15	CATSREAGNSPLHF
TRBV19	CASTGSGNTIYF
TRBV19	CASSMWLAGAYEQYF
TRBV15	CATSRPRIDSGNTIYF
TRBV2	CASSGRGINQPQHF
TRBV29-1	CSVGRTEAFF
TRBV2	CASSEGGGAGNSPLHF
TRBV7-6	CASSLVVDSYNEQFF
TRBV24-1	CATAAGRETQYF
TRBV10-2	CASSPDLDRGGGYTF
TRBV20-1	CSAINRGRNQPQHF
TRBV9	CASSVGTGQSTDTQYF
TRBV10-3	CASSGDTYEQYF
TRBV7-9	CASSERGTDTQYF
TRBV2	CASKVANTEAFF
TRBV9	CASSAQGRGGDTQYF
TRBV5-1	CASSLIGTGTSYEQYF
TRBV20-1	CSATTEGLSNQPQHF
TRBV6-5	CASSYSGQGFTGELFF